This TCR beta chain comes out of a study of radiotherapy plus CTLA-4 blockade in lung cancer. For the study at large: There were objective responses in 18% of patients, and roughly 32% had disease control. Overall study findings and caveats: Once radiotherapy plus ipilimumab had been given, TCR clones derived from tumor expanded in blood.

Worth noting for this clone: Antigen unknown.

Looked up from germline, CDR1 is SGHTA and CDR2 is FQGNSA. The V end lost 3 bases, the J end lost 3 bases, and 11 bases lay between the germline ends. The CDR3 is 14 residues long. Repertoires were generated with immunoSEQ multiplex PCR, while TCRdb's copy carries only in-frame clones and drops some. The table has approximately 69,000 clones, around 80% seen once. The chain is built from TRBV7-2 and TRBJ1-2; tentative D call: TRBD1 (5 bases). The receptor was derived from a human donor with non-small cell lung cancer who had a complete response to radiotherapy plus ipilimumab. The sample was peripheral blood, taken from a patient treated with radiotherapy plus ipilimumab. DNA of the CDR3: TGTGCCAGCAGCTTCGCCGGGACTCACTATGGCTACACCTTC. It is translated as CASSFAGTHYGYTF.